What follows are 11 T cell receptor beta chains derived from one specimen sequenced in a study of Graves' ophthalmopathy and Graves' hyperthyroidism. Scientists amplified the TCR beta CDR3 regions from RNA transcripts. RT-PCR was first run with HTBI primers, then multiplex PCR in a second round. TCRdb analysed the multiplex PCR reads with MiXCR anew, one entry per CDR3 protein. The repertoire holds roughly 1.1 million distinct CDR3 sequences, with less than 45% as singletons. Sequenced: peripheral blood or thyroid tissue (not recorded which). These receptors were obtained from an adult man with Graves' hyperthyroidism.

The chain employs TRBV4-3 and TRBJ1-4; D is possibly TRBD1 (5 bases). The CDR3 runs 14 residues. The V end lost 1 base, the J end lost 14 bases, and 17 bases lay between the germline ends. Germline CDR1 LGHNA, CDR2 YSLEER. The CDR3 region is CASSQVWPSGTLFF. CDR3 bases: TGCGCCAGCAGCCAAGTCTGGCCCTCCGGGACGCTGTTTTTT.

This clonotype was found many times. This chain links TRBV20-1 with TRBJ2-7, with TRBD2 identical over 11 bases. V lost 6 bases to trimming and J lost 6 bases; unmatched junction nucleotides: 7. Germline values: CDR1 DFQATT, CDR2 SNEGSKA (reference sequence). There are 13 residues in the CDR3. CDR3 loop: CSAALAGVGEQYF. The CDR3 DNA reads as TGCAGTGCGGCACTAGCGGGGGTCGGCGAGCAGTACTTC.

V is TRBV5-1 and J is TRBJ1-4; a possible D gene is TRBD1 (5 bases). Germline V gene lookup returns CDR1 SGHRS and CDR2 YFSETQ. V was pared by 4 bases and J by 0 bases, with 10 bases between. This CDR3 comprises 15 residues. DNA for the CDR3: TGCGCCAGCAGCGAGGTGGGGGCAACTAATGAAAAACTGTTTTTT. Its protein is CASSEVGATNEKLFF. The variable domain in full, completed from reference TRBV5-1 and TRBJ1-4, reads KAGVTQTPRYLIKTRGQQVTLSCSPISGHRSVSWYQQTPGQGLQFLFEYFSETQRNKGNFPGRFSGRQFSNSRSEMNVSTLELGDSALYLCASSEVGATNEKLFFGSGTQLSVL.

The chain is built from TRBV6-5 and TRBJ2-7; D is undetermined. V lost 8 bases to trimming and J lost 4 bases, with 12 bases between them. Germline-derived CDR1 and CDR2 are MNHEY and SVGAGI. This CDR3 contains 12 residues. The CDR3 DNA follows: TGTGCCAGCGGGTGGGAAGCTTACGAGCAGTACTTC. Its protein product is CASGWEAYEQYF.

This clonotype was seen ten or more times. The V and J genes are TRBV9 and TRBJ1-3; D not resolved. This CDR3 is 15 amino acids long. CDR1 is SGDLS and CDR2 is YYNGEE in the germline V gene. V was cut by 2 bases and J by 1 base, with 10 bases left in between. CDR3 coding DNA: TGTGCCAGCAGCGTCAGTTCCGGGTCTGGAAACACCATATATTTT. It encodes CASSVSSGSGNTIYF.

The V gene is TRBV29-1, the J gene TRBJ1-2; D unresolved. CDR1 is SQVTM and CDR2 is ANQGSEA in the germline V gene. The length of the CDR3 is 12 residues. V was trimmed by 8 bases and J by 0 bases, leaving 10 bases between them. CDR3 in amino acids: CSLVATNYGYTF. The CDR3 DNA sequence: TGCAGCTTGGTCGCTACTAACTATGGCTACACCTTC.

This clonotype was counted many times. This chain uses TRBV7-9 with TRBJ2-7; TRBD1 or TRBD2 may be the D gene (6 bases each). The V and J ends lost 5 bases and 0 bases respectively, with 17 bases between them. Germline V gene data show CDR1 as SEHNR and CDR2 as FQNEAQ (reference sequence). This CDR3 has 16 residues. The CDR3 DNA reads as TGTGCCAGCAGCCTTAATTTGGGGGGCCTCTCCTACGAGCAGTACTTC. Translation: CASSLNLGGLSYEQYF.

This clonotype came up many times. The rearrangement links TRBV7-9 to TRBJ2-2; D is uncertain. This CDR3 region has 11 residues. CDR1 SEHNR and CDR2 FQNEAQ come from the germline V gene (reference sequence). V was pared by 3 bases and J by 7 bases, with 3 bases between. The DNA of the CDR3 is TGTGCCAGCAGCTTCGGCGGGGAGCTGTTTTTT. This translates into CASSFGGELFF.

This chain links TRBV30 with TRBJ2-7; 9 bases line up with TRBD1. Germline trimming cut 3 bases from V and 4 bases from J; bases unmatched to any gene: 4. Germline CDR1 is GTSNPN and CDR2 is SVGIG (reference sequence). The CDR3 contains 13 residues. Here the CDR3 reads CAWSWDRDYEQYF. The CDR3 DNA follows: TGTGCCTGGAGCTGGGACAGGGATTACGAGCAGTACTTC.

With respect to this clonotype: A clone one base away is much larger, so this may be a read error. V is TRBV24-1 and J is TRBJ2-2; 8 bases agree with TRBD1. V dropped 11 bases and J dropped 6; count of bases not matched to a gene: 7. This CDR3 comprises 13 residues. Germline V gives CDR1 KGHDR, CDR2 SFDVKD. CDR3 loop: CAIREQGAGELFF. CDR3 in DNA: TGTGCCATCAGAGAACAGGGGGCCGGGGAGCTGTTTTTT.

V usage is TRBV28 and J usage is TRBJ2-2; D possibly corresponds to TRBD2 (6 bases). Germline CDR1 MDHEN, CDR2 SYDVKM. V was pared by 2 bases and J by 4 bases, with 8 bases between. CDR3 length equals 14 residues. The DNA for the CDR3 is TGTGCCAGCAGTTTACAGGAGGGCACCGGGGAGCTGTTTTTT. Translated: CASSLQEGTGELFF.